A selection of T cell receptor beta chains follows, all from one sample in a study of blood T cells in healthy people across ages. TCRdb re-called the 5' RACE reads through MiXCR, storing one row per CDR3 protein. There are roughly 1 million distinct CDR3 sequences in the sample; around 27% occur only once, and around 0.75% lies in the top ten. The sample also formed part of further work on T cells of mothers and their children.

The sequenced sample consisted of blood. Every receptor here comes from a girl aged 2 to 9 in good health. The CDR3 runs from the conserved cysteine through the conserved F or W. Each record gives: D gene, J gene, clone size, V gene, CDR3 DNA, CDR3 protein. A D gene is named only where the DNA matches it firmly. A clone size is listed for some rows: how often the clone was seen (once, few, many), or a class if it is expanded.

. TRBJ2-3 many TRBV5-1 TGCGCCAGCAGCTTGGCGGGGGTGGCAGATACGCAGTATTTT CASSLAGVADTQYF
. TRBJ2-4 few TRBV15 TGTGCCACCAGCCCCCGGACAGTCCCCGGGGACAAAAACATTCAGTACTTC CATSPRTVPGDKNIQYF
. TRBJ1-1 . TRBV5-5 TGTGCCAGCAGCGTAGACGTCGGGGGGACTAAAGCTTTCTTT CASSVDVGGTKAFF
TRBD2 TRBJ2-5 . TRBV11-1 TGTGCCAGCAGCCCCCCCGGGACAGCGCGAGGGACTAGCGCATCCTTACTCCAAGAGACCCAGTACTTC CASSPPGTARGTSASLLQETQYF
TRBD2 TRBJ2-7 . TRBV6-5 TGTGCCAGCAGACTAGCGGGAGTGGTGGAGCAGTACTTC CASRLAGVVEQYF
. TRBJ2-7 . TRBV5-1 TGCGCCAGCTACGGGGAATCCTACGAGCAGTACTTC CASYGESYEQYF
TRBD2 TRBJ2-1 . TRBV7-9 TGTGCCAGCAGCTTACCCACTAGCGGGAGATTAAATGAGCAGTTCTTC CASSLPTSGRLNEQFF
TRBD2 TRBJ2-5 . TRBV5-1 TGCGCCAGCAGCTCCATGACTAGCAGCCAAGAGACCCAGTACTTC CASSSMTSSQETQYF
TRBD2 TRBJ2-1 . TRBV27 TGTGCCAGCAGTGGGTATAGCGGGAGCCCCTACAATGAGCAGTTCTTC CASSGYSGSPYNEQFF
TRBD2 TRBJ2-7 few TRBV28 TGTGCCAGCAGTAAGCCGGGAGGGACTTCCTACGAGCAGTACTTC CASSKPGGTSYEQYF
TRBD2 TRBJ2-5 . TRBV20-1 TGCAGTGCTAGTCTAGCGGGGCGCGAGACCCAGTACTTC CSASLAGRETQYF
. TRBJ2-7 few TRBV9 TGTGCCAGCAGTGAGGGGGTGGAGGGCAACACCTACGAGCAGTACTTC CASSEGVEGNTYEQYF
. TRBJ2-1 . TRBV5-8 TGTGCCAGCAGCCAACCGGTCTCTATGACAGGAAAGGTAGACAATGAGCAGTTCTTC CASSQPVSMTGKVDNEQFF
. TRBJ2-7 few TRBV20-1 TGCAGTGCTAGAGATGAGAGCAAGTGGTACTTC CSARDESKWYF
TRBD1 TRBJ2-7 . TRBV5-1 TGCGCCAGTATGGGACAGGGGGCCGACGAGCAGTACTTC CASMGQGADEQYF
TRBD1 TRBJ2-5 . TRBV7-3 TGTGCCAGCAGCAAAAGCAGACAGGGCGAGACCCAGTACTTC CASSKSRQGETQYF
. TRBJ2-1 few TRBV20-1 TGCAGTGCTAGACATCAGGATACTTACAATGAGCAGTTCTTC CSARHQDTYNEQFF
TRBD1 TRBJ1-2 . TRBV13 TGTGCCAGCAGCCTAATGGGACAGGCAGGCGCCTTC CASSLMGQAGAF
TRBD2 TRBJ2-1 few TRBV28 TGTGCCAGCAGTTTACCCCTAGCGGTTTACAATGAGCAGTTCTTC CASSLPLAVYNEQFF
TRBD2 TRBJ2-2 few TRBV12-3/TRBV12-4 TGTGCCAGCAGTTTTGCTAGCGGGAACACCGGGGAGCTGTTTTTT CASSFASGNTGELFF
. TRBJ2-1 few TRBV5-1 TGCGCCAGCAGCTTTACAGGGTTCGATGAGCAGTTCTTC CASSFTGFDEQFF
TRBD2 TRBJ2-7 many TRBV7-6 TGTGCCAGCAGCTTAACGGGAGGGCCGGACGAGCAGTACTTC CASSLTGGPDEQYF
. TRBJ1-1 . TRBV4-1 TGCGCCAGCAGCCAAGTTGAGGTTTCTGGGGCTTTCTTT CASSQVEVSGAFF
TRBD1 TRBJ2-5 . TRBV4-2 TGTGCCAGCAGCCAACCGTTGGGACAGGGGTTCCAAGAGACCCAGTACTTC CASSQPLGQGFQETQYF
. TRBJ1-1 . TRBV18 TGTGCCAGCTCACCAGACAGTTCCACTGAAGCTTTCTTT CASSPDSSTEAFF
TRBD1 TRBJ2-5 . TRBV3-1 TGTGCCAGCAGCCAGGGACAGGGGGCTCGAGAGACCCAGTACTTC CASSQGQGARETQYF
. TRBJ1-4 . TRBV7-9 TGTGCCAGCAGCTGGATCCGCGGTAATGAGAAACTGTTTTTT CASSWIRGNEKLFF
. TRBJ2-7 . TRBV21-1 TGTGCCAGCAGCAAACTCCTACAGGAATTGGAGCAGTACTTC CASSKLLQELEQYF
TRBD2 TRBJ2-3 . TRBV19 TGTGCCAGTAGCCTCCGTACTAGCGGGGGGTACACAGATACGCAGTATTTT CASSLRTSGGYTDTQYF
. TRBJ2-3 . TRBV10-1 TGCGCCAGCAGCGCGGCGAGGTGGGATACGCAGTATTTT CASSAARWDTQYF
. TRBJ2-7 . TRBV6-2/TRBV6-3 TGTGCCAGCAGTAGGTGGGGGCCTCTCTCCTACGAGCAGTACTTC CASSRWGPLSYEQYF